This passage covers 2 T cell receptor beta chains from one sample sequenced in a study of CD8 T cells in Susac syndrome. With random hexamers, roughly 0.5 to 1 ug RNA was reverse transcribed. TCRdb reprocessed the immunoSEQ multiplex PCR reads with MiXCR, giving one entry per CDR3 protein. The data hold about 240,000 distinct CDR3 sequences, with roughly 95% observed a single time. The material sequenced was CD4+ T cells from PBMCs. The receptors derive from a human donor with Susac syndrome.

The CDR3 region is CASSVEPRRNTEAFF. The CDR3 coding sequence is TGTGCCAGCAGCGTAGAACCCAGGAGGAACACTGAAGCTTTCTTT. J is TRBJ1-1 and V is TRBV9, with unresolved D. The CDR3 extends over 15 amino acids. V was clipped by 0 bases and J by 1 base, with 10 bases between them. The germline gives CDR1 SGDLS, CDR2 YYNGEE.

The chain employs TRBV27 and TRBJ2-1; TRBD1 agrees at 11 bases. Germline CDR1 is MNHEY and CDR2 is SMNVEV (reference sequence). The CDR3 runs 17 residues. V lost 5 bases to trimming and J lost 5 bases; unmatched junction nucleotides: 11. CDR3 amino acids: CASSQRTGGSPNNEQFF. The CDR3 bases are TGTGCCAGCAGTCAGCGGACAGGGGGCTCCCCCAACAATGAGCAGTTCTTC.